The rows below give T cell receptor beta chains drawn from one sample of a study of shared clonotypes between healthy human individuals. The data were produced by immunoSEQ multiplex PCR, yet TCRdb's version contains in-frame clones alone and is incomplete. The sample has a few million clones, roughly 95% seen once; the top ten hold around 0.13%. Sequencing used naive CD4+ T cells sorted from blood. The source is a man aged 18 to 29 in good health. Both conserved end residues are part of each CDR3. A D gene is named only where the DNA matches it firmly. Clone size is given for some rows only: seen once, a few or many times, or a class if the clone is expanded.

TGTGCCAGTAGTCCTAGCGGGGGCTACCAAGAGACCCAGTACTTC | CASSPSGGYQETQYF | TRBJ2-5 | TRBV19 | - | TRBD2
TGTGCCAGCAGCCCGGTAGCATCCAGCCCCTACGAGCAGTACTTC | CASSPVASSPYEQYF | TRBJ2-7 | TRBV7-2 | - | -
TGCGCCAGCAGCCCGCGACAGGAGCCGTACGATGAGCAGTTCTTC | CASSPRQEPYDEQFF | TRBJ2-1 | TRBV5-1 | - | -
TGCGCCAGCAGCCAGATGAGCTCCTATAATTCACCCCTCCACTTT | CASSQMSSYNSPLHF | TRBJ1-6 | TRBV4-1 | - | -
TGTGCCAGTCGACAGGGGGGCCCTCATCAGCCCCAGCATTTT | CASRQGGPHQPQHF | TRBJ1-5 | TRBV6-5 | - | TRBD1
TGTGCCAGCAGTGACGCCAGGACCCTTGGCGAGCAGTACTTC | CASSDARTLGEQYF | TRBJ2-7 | TRBV2 | - | -
TGTGCCAGCAGTTTAGCCGACAGGGGGTCCTACGAGCAGTACTTC | CASSLADRGSYEQYF | TRBJ2-7 | TRBV28 | - | TRBD1
TGTGCCAGCAGTACTAGCGGGAGGTGGACTAGCACAGATACGCAGTATTTT | CASSTSGRWTSTDTQYF | TRBJ2-3 | TRBV2 | - | TRBD2
TGTGCCAGCAGCCCGAGACGGAACACCGGGGAGCTGTTTTTT | CASSPRRNTGELFF | TRBJ2-2 | TRBV7-2 | - | -
TGTGCCAGCAGCTCTGTCTTTGAAGCTTTCTTT | CASSSVFEAFF | TRBJ1-1 | TRBV7-2 | - | -
TGCAGCGTTGAAGGGCTGGGGAACACCATATATTTT | CSVEGLGNTIYF | TRBJ1-3 | TRBV29-1 | - | -
TGTGCCAGCAGAAGGACTAGCGGGATCTATGAGCAGTTCTTC | CASRRTSGIYEQFF | TRBJ2-1 | TRBV2 | - | TRBD2
TGTGCCAGCAGCCAGAGCGGGGGCTCCCTCACAGATACGCAGTATTTT | CASSQSGGSLTDTQYF | TRBJ2-3 | TRBV14 | - | TRBD2
TGTGCCAGCAGTGAATATGCCAGCCCTGAAGCTTTCTTT | CASSEYASPEAFF | TRBJ1-1 | TRBV25-1 | - | -
TGTGCCAGCAGCTTAGCTGCGGGAACGAATGAGCAGTTCTTC | CASSLAAGTNEQFF | TRBJ2-1 | TRBV7-9 | - | -
TGTGCCAGCAACCAACACGGGGCAGCCTCTGGAAACACCATATATTTT | CASNQHGAASGNTIYF | TRBJ1-3 | TRBV7-2 | - | -
TGTGCCAGCAGCCAAGATCTTGGACAGGGCGTATGGGGCTACACCTTC | CASSQDLGQGVWGYTF | TRBJ1-2 | TRBV14 | - | TRBD1
TGTGCCAGCTCACCACAAAAGACAGTAATCGAGGAAGGGACCCAGTACTTC | CASSPQKTVIEEGTQYF | TRBJ2-5 | TRBV18 | - | -
TGTGCCAGCAGCTCGCCCGGGCACTGGGGACAGGGGGCTGGAAACACCATATATTTT | CASSSPGHWGQGAGNTIYF | TRBJ1-3 | TRBV5-6 | - | TRBD1
TGTGCCAGCAGGCTACTAGGGGGAATGAACACTGAAGCTTTCTTT | CASRLLGGMNTEAFF | TRBJ1-1 | TRBV2 | - | -
TGTGCCAGCAGCTTGGATGGCCCCCAAGAGACCCAGTACTTC | CASSLDGPQETQYF | TRBJ2-5 | TRBV5-4 | - | -
TGTGCCCGGCTCCCCGGAGGGGTGAACACCGGGGAGCTGTTTTTT | CARLPGGVNTGELFF | TRBJ2-2 | TRBV10-3 | once | -
TGTGCCAGCACCTTAGGAACGGGACAGGGCATGAACACTGAAGCTTTCTTT | CASTLGTGQGMNTEAFF | TRBJ1-1 | TRBV28 | - | TRBD1
TGCGCCAGCAGCTTGGCTCTCCGGGACAGGGTTAATTCACCCCTCCACTTT | CASSLALRDRVNSPLHF | TRBJ1-6 | TRBV5-1 | - | TRBD1
TGTGCCAGCTCACCACAGATAGCCGATGGGTACACTGAAGCTTTCTTT | CASSPQIADGYTEAFF | TRBJ1-1 | TRBV18 | - | -
TGTGCCAGTAGCTTCGGACTAGCGGGTTACAATGAGCAGTTCTTC | CASSFGLAGYNEQFF | TRBJ2-1 | TRBV19 | - | TRBD2
TGCGCCAACAGCTTTTCAATAAAGAATGGCTACACCTTC | CANSFSIKNGYTF | TRBJ1-2 | TRBV5-1 | - | -
TGTGCCAGCAGCTTAGGACTAGCGGGAGGAAGGCAGTTCTTC | CASSLGLAGGRQFF | TRBJ2-1 | TRBV7-2 | once | TRBD2
TGCGCCAGCAGCCAAGGGGGAGCAGGGGGCTTCAATTCACCCCTCCACTTT | CASSQGGAGGFNSPLHF | TRBJ1-6 | TRBV4-1 | - | TRBD1
TGTGCCAGCAGCTCGACAGGGGATTACTACAATGAGCAGTTCTTC | CASSSTGDYYNEQFF | TRBJ2-1 | TRBV7-3 | - | TRBD1
TGTGCCATCGCACGGAGTGGCACAGATACGCAGTATTTT | CAIARSGTDTQYF | TRBJ2-3 | TRBV10-3 | - | -
TGTGCCAGTAGCTTGGCCATCACAGATACGCAGTATTTT | CASSLAITDTQYF | TRBJ2-3 | TRBV19 | - | -
TGTGCCAGCAGCTTATCCGGGACGGTAACTAATGAAAAACTGTTTTTT | CASSLSGTVTNEKLFF | TRBJ1-4 | TRBV11-2 | - | -
TGTGCCAGCCGAAGGTCCGGTAACACCGGGGAGCTGTTTTTT | CASRRSGNTGELFF | TRBJ2-2 | TRBV27 | - | -
TGTGCCAGCAGCTTAGGACCGGGGGAGCGCTATGGCTACACCTTC | CASSLGPGERYGYTF | TRBJ1-2 | TRBV5-6 | - | -